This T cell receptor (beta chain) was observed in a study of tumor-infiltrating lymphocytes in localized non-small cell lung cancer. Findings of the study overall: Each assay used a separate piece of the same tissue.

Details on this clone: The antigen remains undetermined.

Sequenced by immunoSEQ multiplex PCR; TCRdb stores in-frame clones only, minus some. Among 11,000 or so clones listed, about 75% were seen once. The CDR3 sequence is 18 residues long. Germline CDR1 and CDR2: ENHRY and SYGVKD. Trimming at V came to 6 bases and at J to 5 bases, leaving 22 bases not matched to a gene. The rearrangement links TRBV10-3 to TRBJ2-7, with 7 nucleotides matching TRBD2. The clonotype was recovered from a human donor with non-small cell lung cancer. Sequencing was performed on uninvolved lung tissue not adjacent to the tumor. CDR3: CAISETWGLRAKGDEQYF. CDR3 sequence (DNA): TGTGCCATCAGCGAAACTTGGGGACTACGAGCTAAAGGCGACGAGCAGTACTTC.